Listed here are 6 T cell receptor beta chains from one sample, sequenced in a study of tumor-infiltrating lymphocytes in primary liver carcinoma. It was from roughly 20-30 mg of unsorted bulk tissue that RNA and DNA were co-extracted. A primer in the constant region served to generate TCR beta cDNA from approximately 500 ng of total RNA. Construction of TCR beta libraries relied on three successive nested multiplex PCR rounds employing slightly modified ARM-PCR. For around 10 cycles apiece, the opening two PCR rounds ran with TRBV1-TRBV30 forward primers and a C-beta reverse primer. TCRdb reanalysed the multiplex PCR reads using MiXCR and keeps one entry per CDR3 protein. The sample comprises approximately 110,000 distinct CDR3 sequences, 50% to 65% of which are singletons, and around 9.3% rests with the top ten. What was sequenced was liver tumor tissue from sampling region 1. Subset in this sample: tumor region T1, superior pole. These receptors came from a woman aged 55-70 years with primary liver carcinoma and hepatitis B virus infection.

The chain links TRBV5-4 to TRBJ1-2; the D is unclear. The CDR3 is 16 residues long. CDR1 is SGHNT, CDR2 YYREEE, per germline (reference sequence). Trimming cost V 0 bases and J 5 bases, with 17 bases left between them. The CDR3 DNA follows: TGTGCCAGCAGCTTGGCTCGACGCAGGACTGGATATGGCTACACCTTC. Protein sequence: CASSLARRRTGYGYTF.

The chain joins TRBV11-2 to TRBJ2-3; 8 nucleotides agree with TRBD2. The CDR3 runs 17 residues. Trimming cost V 5 bases and J 4 bases; bases outside gene matches: 14. CDR1 SGHAT and CDR2 FQNNGV come from the germline V gene. This CDR3 is CASSPGHGTGGADTQYF. The CDR3 nucleotides read TGTGCCAGCAGCCCGGGACATGGGACGGGGGGGGCAGATACGCAGTATTTT.

Of note for this clonotype: A junction boundary mismatches the germline segment, possibly from a read error. V usage is TRBV29-1 and J usage is TRBJ2-2; D unresolved. Germline CDR1 is SQVTM and CDR2 is ANQGSEA. This CDR3 comprises 11 residues. CDR3 sequence reads: CSVLCTWELFF. The CDR3 DNA sequence: TGCAGCGTCCTATGCACCTGGGAGCTGTTTTTT.

The J gene is TRBJ2-3, the V gene TRBV11-2; 9 positions agree with TRBD1. The CDR3 is 16 residues long. Germline CDR1 reads SGHAT; CDR2 reads FQNNGV. The junction had 9 bases not matched to a gene; V was cut back by 5 bases and J by 3 bases. For the CDR3, the DNA is TGTGCCAGCAGCCTGAGGACAGGGGTAGATACAGATACGCAGTATTTT. Residues: CASSLRTGVDTDTQYF.

This chain connects TRBV7-2 to TRBJ2-2, with D unclear. The germline V gene has CDR1 SGHTA and CDR2 FQGNSA. CDR3 length: 14 amino acids. Between the trimmed V and J ends, which lost 2 bases and 1 base, there was a span of 5 bases. The CDR3 DNA sequence: TGTGCCAGCAGCTTACCAGGGAACACCGGGGAGCTGTTTTTT. This codes for CASSLPGNTGELFF.

In DNA form, the CDR3 reads TGTGCCAGCAGCCAAGCAGGACTAGCGGTCACAGATACGCAGTATTTT. Translating it yields CASSQAGLAVTDTQYF. The V gene is TRBV4-2, the J gene TRBJ2-3; 10 positions match TRBD2. The CDR3 loop spans 16 amino acids. Germline CDR1 and CDR2: LGHNA and YNFKEQ. J was trimmed by 2 bases and V by 1 base; bases with no gene match: 3.